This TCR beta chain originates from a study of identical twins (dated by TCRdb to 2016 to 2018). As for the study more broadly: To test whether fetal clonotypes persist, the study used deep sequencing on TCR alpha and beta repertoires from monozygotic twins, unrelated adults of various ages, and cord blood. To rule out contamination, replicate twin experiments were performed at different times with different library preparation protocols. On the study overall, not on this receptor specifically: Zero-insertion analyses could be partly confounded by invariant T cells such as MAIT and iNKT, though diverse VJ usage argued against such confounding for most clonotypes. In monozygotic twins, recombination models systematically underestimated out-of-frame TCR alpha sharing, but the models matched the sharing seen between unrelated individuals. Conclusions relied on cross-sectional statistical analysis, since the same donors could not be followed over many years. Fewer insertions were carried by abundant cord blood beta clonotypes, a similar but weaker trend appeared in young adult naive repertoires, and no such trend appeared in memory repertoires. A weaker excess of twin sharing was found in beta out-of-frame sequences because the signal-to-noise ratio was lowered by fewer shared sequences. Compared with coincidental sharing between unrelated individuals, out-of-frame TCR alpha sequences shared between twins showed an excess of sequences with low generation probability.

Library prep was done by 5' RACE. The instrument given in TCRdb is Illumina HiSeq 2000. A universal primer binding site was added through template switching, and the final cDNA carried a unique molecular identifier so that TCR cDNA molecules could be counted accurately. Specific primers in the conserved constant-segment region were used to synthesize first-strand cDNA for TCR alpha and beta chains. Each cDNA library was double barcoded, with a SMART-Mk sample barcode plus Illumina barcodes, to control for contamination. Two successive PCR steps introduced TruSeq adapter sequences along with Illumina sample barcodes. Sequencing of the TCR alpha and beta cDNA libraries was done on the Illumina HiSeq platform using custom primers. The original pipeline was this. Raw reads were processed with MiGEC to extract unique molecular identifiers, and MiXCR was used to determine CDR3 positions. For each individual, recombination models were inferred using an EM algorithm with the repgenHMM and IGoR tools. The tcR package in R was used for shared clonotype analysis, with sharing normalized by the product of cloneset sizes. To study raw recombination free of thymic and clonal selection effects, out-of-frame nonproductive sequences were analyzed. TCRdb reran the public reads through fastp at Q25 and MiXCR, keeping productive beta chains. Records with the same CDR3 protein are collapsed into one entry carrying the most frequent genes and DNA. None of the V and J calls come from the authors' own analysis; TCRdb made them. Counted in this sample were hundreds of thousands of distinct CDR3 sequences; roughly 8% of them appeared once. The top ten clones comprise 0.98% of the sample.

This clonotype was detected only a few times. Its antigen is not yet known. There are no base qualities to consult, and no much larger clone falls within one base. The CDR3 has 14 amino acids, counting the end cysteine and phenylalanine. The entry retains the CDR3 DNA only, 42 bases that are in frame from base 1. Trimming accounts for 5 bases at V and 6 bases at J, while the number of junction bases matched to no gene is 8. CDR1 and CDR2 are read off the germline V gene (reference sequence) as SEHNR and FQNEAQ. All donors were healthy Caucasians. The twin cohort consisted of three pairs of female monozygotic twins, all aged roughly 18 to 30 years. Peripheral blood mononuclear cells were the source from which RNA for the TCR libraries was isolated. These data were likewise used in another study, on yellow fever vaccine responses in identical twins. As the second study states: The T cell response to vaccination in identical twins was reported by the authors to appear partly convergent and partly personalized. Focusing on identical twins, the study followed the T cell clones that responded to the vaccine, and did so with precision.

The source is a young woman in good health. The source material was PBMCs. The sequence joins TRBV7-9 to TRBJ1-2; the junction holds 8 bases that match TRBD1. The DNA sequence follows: TGTGCCAGCAGCGGACAGGGCCCCCTTGATGGCTACACCTTC. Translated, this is CASSGQGPLDGYTF.